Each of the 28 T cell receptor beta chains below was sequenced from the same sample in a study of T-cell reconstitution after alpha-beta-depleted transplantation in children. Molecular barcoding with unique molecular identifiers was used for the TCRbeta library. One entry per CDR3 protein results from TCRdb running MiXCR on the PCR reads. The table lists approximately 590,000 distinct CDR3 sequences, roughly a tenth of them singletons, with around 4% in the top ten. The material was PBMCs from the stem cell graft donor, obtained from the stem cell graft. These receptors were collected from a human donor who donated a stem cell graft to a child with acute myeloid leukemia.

CDR3 coding DNA: TGCAGCGGGGGAAGGGCAGAAGAGACCCAGTACTTC. Its protein product is CSGGRAEETQYF. This chain joins TRBV29-1 and TRBJ2-5; D is undetermined. This CDR3 contains 12 residues. The V end lost 7 bases, the J end lost 3 bases, and 12 bases lay between the germline ends. CDR1 is SQVTM and CDR2 is ANQGSEA in the germline V gene. The full variable domain, in which reference TRBV29-1 and TRBJ2-5 provide the parts outside the CDR3, is SAVISQKPSRDICQRGTSLTIQCQVDSQVTMMFWYRQQPGQSLTLIATANQGSEATYESGFVIDKFPISRPNLTFSTLTVSNMSPEDSSIYLCSGGRAEETQYFGPGTRLLVL.

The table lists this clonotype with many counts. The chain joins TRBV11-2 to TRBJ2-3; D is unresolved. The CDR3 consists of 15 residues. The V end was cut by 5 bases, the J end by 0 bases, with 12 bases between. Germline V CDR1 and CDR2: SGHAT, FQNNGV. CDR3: CASSGLRPSTDTQYF. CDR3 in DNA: TGTGCCAGCAGCGGATTGCGTCCCAGCACAGATACGCAGTATTTT.

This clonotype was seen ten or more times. The CDR3 sequence is CSVAGTGSTDTQYF. CDR3 in DNA: TGCAGCGTTGCGGGAACAGGTAGCACAGATACGCAGTATTTT. V is TRBV29-1 and J is TRBJ2-3; tentatively, D is TRBD1 or TRBD2 (5 bases each). The CDR3 extends over 14 amino acids. Trimming took off 4 bases at V and 0 bases at J, with 11 bases between the two ends. CDR1 and CDR2 (germline): SQVTM, ANQGSEA.

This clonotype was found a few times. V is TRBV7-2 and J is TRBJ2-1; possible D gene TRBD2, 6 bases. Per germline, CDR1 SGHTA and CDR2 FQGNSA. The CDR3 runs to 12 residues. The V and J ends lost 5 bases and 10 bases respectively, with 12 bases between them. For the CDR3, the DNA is TGTGCCAGCAGCCACCCCCGGGGGGAGCAGTTCTTC. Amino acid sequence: CASSHPRGEQFF.

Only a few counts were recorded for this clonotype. This CDR3 reads CASSPVQGGMNTEAFF. In DNA, the CDR3 is TGTGCCAGCTCACCAGTTCAGGGGGGAATGAACACTGAAGCTTTCTTT. The chain carries TRBV18 and TRBJ1-1; 7 nucleotides align to TRBD1. The CDR3 spans 16 residues. V lost 2 bases, J lost 0 bases, and 6 bases stayed unmatched. Germline V gene data show CDR1 as KGHSH and CDR2 as LQKENI.

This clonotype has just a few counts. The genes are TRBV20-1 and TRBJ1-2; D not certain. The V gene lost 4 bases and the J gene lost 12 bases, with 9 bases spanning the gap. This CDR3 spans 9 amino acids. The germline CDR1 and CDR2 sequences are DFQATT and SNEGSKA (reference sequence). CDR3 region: CSAKGGHTF. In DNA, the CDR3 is TGCAGTGCTAAGGGCGGGCACACCTTC.

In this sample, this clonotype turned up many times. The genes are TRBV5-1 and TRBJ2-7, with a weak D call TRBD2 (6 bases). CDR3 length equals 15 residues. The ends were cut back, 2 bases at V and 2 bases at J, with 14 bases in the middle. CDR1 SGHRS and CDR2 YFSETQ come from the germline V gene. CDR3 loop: CASSLSREFAYEQYF. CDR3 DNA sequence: TGCGCCAGCAGCTTAAGTCGGGAGTTTGCCTACGAGCAGTACTTC.

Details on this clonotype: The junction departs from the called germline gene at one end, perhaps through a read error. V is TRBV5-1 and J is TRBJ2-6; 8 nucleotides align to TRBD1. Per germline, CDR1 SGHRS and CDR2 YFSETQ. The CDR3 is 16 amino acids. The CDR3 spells CASSLGQGSGANILTF. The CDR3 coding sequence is TGCGCCAGCAGCCTTGGACAGGGCTCTGGGGCCAACATCCTGACTTTC.

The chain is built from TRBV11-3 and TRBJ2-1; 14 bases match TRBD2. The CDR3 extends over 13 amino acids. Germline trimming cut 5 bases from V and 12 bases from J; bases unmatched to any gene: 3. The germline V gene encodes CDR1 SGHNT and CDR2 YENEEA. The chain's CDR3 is CASSLGTSGRQFF. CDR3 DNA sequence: TGTGCCAGCAGCCTGGGGACTAGCGGGAGGCAGTTCTTC.

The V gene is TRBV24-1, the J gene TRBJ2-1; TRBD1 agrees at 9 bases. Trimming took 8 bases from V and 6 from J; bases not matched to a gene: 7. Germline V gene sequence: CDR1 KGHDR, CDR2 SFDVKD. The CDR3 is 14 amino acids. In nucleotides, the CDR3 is TGTGCCACCAAAGCGACAGGGGGGGGCAATGAGCAGTTCTTC. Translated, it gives CATKATGGGNEQFF.

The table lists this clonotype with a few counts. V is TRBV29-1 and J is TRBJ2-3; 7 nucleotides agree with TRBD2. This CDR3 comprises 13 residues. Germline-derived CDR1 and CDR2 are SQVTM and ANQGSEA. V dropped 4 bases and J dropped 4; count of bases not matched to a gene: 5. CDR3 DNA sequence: TGCAGCGTTGGACTAGCACAGGCAGATACGCAGTATTTT. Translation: CSVGLAQADTQYF.

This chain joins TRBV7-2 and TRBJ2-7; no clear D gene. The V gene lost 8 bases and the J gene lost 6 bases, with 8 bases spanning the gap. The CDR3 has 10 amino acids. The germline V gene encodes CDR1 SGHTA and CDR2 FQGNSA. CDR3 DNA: TGTGCCAGCGGGATAACCGAGCAGTACTTC. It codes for CASGITEQYF.

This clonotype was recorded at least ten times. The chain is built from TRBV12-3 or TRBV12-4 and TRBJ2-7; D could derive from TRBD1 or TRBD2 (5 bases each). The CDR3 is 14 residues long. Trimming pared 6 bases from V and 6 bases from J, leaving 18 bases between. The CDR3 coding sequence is TGTGCCAGCAGCTCCGGGACCGGCTCCCCCGAGCAGTACTTC. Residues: CASSSGTGSPEQYF.

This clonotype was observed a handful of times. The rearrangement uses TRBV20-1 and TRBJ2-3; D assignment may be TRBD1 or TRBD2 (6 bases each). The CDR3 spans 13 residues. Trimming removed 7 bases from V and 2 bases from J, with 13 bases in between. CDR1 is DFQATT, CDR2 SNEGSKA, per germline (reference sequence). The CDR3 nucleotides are TGCAGTGTTACTAGGGGGGCCACAGATACGCAGTATTTT. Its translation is CSVTRGATDTQYF.

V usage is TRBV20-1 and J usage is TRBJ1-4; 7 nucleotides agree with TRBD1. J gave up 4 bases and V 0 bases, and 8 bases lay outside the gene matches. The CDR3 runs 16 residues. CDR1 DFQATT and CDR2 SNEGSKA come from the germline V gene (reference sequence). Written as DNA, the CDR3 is TGCAGTGCTAGAGATGGGGCAGGGGGGTTTAATGAAAAACTGTTTTTT. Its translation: CSARDGAGGFNEKLFF.

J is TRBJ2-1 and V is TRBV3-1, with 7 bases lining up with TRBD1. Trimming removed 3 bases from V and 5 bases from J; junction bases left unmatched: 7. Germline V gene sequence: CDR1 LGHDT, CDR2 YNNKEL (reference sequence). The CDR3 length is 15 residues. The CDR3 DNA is TGTGCCAGCAGCCACTTTAGGACAGGACACAATGAGCAGTTCTTC. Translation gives CASSHFRTGHNEQFF.

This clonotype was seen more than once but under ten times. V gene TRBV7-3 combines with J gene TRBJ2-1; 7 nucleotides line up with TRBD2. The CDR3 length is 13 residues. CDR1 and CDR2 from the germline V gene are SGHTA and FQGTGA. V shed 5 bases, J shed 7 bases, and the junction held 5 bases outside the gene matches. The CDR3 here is CASSLAARNEQFF. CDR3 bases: TGTGCCAGCAGCCTAGCGGCCCGGAATGAGCAGTTCTTC.

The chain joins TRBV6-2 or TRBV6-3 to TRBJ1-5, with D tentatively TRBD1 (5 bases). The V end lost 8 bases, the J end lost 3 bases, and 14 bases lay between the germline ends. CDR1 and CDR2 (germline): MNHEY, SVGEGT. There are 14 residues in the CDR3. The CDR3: CASCRDGANQPQHF. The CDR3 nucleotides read TGTGCCAGCTGCCGGGACGGTGCCAATCAGCCCCAGCATTTT.

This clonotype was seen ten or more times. CDR3 loop: CASSLLGVMNTEAFF. The CDR3 coding sequence is TGCGCCAGCAGCTTATTAGGTGTTATGAACACTGAAGCTTTCTTT. The chain has TRBV5-1 and TRBJ1-1; D gene unclear. Germline-derived CDR1 and CDR2 are SGHRS and YFSETQ. The CDR3 is 15 residues long. Trimming cost V 2 bases and J 0 bases, with 11 bases left between them.

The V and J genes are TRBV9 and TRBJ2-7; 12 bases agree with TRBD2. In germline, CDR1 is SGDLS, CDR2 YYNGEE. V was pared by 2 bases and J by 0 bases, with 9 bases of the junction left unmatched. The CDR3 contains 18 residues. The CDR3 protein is CASSVGGTSGYSSYEQYF. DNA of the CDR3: TGTGCCAGCAGCGTCGGGGGGACTAGCGGGTATAGCTCCTACGAGCAGTACTTC.

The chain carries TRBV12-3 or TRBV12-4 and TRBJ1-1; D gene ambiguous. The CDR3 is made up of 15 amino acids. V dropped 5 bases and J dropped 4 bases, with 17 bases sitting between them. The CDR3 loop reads CASSSGGGKATEAFF. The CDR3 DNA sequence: TGTGCCAGCAGTAGCGGTGGCGGGAAGGCCACTGAAGCTTTCTTT.

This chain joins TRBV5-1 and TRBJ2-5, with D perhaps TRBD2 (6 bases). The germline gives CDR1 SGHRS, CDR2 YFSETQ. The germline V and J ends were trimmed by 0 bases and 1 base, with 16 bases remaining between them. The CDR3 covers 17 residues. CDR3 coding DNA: TGCGCCAGCAGCTTGGTGGACTTTGGCGGGATCCAAGAGACCCAGTACTTC. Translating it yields CASSLVDFGGIQETQYF.

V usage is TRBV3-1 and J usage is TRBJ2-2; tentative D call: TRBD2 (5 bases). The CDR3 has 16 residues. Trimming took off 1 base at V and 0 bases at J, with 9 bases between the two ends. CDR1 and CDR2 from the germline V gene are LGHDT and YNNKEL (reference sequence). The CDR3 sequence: CASSQVSGTNTGELFF. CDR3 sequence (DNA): TGTGCCAGCAGCCAAGTTTCGGGAACGAACACCGGGGAGCTGTTTTTT.

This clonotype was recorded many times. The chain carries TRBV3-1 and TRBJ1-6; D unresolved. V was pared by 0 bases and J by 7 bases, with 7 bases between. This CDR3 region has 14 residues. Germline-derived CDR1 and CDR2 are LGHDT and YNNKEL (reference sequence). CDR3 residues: CASSQEGWNSPLHF. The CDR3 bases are TGTGCCAGCAGCCAAGAGGGGTGGAATTCACCCCTCCACTTT.

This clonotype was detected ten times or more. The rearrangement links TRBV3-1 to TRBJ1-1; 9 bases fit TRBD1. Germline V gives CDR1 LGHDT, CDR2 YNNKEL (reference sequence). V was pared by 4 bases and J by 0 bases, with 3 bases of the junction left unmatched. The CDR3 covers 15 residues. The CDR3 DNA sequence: TGTGCCAGCAGCCCCTACAGGGGGCTGAACACTGAAGCTTTCTTT. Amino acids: CASSPYRGLNTEAFF. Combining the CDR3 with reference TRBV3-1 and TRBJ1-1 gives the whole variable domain DTAVSQTPKYLVTQMGNDKSIKCEQNLGHDTMYWYKQDSKKFLKIMFSYNNKELIINETVPNRFSPKSPDKAHLNLHINSLELGDSAVYFCASSPYRGLNTEAFFGQGTRLTVV.

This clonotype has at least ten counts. Here the CDR3 DNA reads TGTGCCACCTCGGGACAGGGGGATGGCACTGAAGCTTTCTTT. This encodes CATSGQGDGTEAFF. This chain uses TRBV6-2 or TRBV6-3 with TRBJ1-1, with 11 bases matching TRBD1. This CDR3 spans 14 amino acids. Germline CDR1 is MNHEY and CDR2 is SVGEGT. V lost 10 bases to trimming and J lost 4 bases; unmatched junction nucleotides: 8.

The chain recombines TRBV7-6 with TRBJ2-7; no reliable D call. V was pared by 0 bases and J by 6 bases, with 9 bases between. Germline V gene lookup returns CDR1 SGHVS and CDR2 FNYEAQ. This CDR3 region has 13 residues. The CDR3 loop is CASSLAVLGEQYF. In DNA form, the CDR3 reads TGTGCCAGCAGCTTAGCGGTGTTGGGCGAGCAGTACTTC. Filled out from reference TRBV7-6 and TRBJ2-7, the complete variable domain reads GAGVSQSPRYKVTKRGQDVALRCDPISGHVSLYWYRQALGQGPEFLTYFNYEAQQDKSGLPNDRFSAERPEGSISTLTIQRTEQRDSAMYRCASSLAVLGEQYFGPGTRLTVT.

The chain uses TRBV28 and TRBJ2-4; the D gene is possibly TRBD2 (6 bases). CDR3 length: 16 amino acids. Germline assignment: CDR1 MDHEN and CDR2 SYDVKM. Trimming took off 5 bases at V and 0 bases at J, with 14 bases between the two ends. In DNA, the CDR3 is TGTGCCAGCAGTACTAGCAACCCGGGAGCCAAAAACATTCAGTACTTC. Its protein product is CASSTSNPGAKNIQYF.